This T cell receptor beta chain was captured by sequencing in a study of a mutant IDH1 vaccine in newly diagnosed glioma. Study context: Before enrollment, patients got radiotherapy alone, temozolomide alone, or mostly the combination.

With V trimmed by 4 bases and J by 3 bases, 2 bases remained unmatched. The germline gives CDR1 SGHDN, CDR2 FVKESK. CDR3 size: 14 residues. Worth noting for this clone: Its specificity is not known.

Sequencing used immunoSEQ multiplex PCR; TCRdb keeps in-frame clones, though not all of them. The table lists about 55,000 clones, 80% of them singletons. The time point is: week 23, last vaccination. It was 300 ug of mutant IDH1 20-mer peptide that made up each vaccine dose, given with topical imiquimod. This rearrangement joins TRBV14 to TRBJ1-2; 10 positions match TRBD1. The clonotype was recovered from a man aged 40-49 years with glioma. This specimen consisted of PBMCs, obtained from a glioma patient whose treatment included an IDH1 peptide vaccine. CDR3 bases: TGTGCCAGCAGCCCGGGACAGGGGTACTATGGCTACACCTTC. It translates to CASSPGQGYYGYTF.